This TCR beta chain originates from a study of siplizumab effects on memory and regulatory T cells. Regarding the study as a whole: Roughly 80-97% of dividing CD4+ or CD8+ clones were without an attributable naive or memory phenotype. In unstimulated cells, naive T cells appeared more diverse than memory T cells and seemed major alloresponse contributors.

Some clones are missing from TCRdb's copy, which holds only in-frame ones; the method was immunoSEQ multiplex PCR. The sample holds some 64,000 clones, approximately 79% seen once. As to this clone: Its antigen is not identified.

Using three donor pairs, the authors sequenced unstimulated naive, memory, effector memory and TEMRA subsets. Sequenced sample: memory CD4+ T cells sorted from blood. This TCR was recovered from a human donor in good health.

CDR3 sequence: CASSRSGGANEQYF. The DNA of the CDR3 is TGTGCCAGCAGCCGAAGCGGGGGGGCCAACGAGCAGTACTTC. V and J are TRBV7-2 and TRBJ2-7; TRBD2 agrees at 10 bases. The CDR3 runs 14 residues. Germline CDR1 is SGHTA and CDR2 is FQGNSA. The V and J ends lost 5 bases and 5 bases, in that order; junction bases with no gene match: 6.